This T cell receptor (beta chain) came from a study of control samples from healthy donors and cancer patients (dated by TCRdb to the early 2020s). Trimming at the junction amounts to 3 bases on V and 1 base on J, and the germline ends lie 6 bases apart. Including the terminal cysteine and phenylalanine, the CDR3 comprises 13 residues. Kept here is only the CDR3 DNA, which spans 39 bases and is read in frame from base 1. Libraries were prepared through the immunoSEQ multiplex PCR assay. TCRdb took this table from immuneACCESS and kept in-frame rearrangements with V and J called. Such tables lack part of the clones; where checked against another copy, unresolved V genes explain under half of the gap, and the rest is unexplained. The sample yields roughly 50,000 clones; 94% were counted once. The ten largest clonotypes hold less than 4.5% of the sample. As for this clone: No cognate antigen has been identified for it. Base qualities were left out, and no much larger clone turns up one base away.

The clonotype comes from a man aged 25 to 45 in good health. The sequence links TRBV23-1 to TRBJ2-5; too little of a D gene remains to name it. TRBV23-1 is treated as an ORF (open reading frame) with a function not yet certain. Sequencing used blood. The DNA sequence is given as TGCGCCAGCAGTCATAGGGCCCAAGAGACCCAGTACTTC. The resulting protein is CASSHRAQETQYF.